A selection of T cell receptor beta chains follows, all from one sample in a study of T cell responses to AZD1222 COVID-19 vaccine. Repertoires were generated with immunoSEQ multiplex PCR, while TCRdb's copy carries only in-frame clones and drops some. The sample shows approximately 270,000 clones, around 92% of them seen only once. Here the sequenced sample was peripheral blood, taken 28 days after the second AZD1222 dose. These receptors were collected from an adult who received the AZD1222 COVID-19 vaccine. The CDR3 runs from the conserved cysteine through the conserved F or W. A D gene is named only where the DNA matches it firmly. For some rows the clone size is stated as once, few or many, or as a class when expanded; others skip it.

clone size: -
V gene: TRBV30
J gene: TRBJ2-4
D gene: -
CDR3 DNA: TGTGCCTGGAGTGTACGAGGGAGCGGATACATTCAGTACTTC
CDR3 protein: CAWSVRGSGYIQYF

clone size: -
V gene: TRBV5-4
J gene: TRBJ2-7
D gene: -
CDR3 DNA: TGTGCCAGCAGCAGGGGGGACAGAGCGCGGAACGAGCAGTACTTC
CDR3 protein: CASSRGDRARNEQYF

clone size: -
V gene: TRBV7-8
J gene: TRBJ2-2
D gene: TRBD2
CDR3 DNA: TGTGCCAGCAGCTTACCTAGCGGAACGAACACCGGGGAGCTGTTTTTT
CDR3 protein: CASSLPSGTNTGELFF

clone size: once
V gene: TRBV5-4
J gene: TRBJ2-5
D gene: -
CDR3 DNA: TGTGCCAGCAGCCCCGAAACCCGCGGTACCCAGTACTTC
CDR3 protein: CASSPETRGTQYF

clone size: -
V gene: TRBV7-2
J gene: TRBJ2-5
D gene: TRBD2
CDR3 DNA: TGTGCCAGCAGCGGTAGCGGGGGGCGGGAGACCCAGTACTTC
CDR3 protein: CASSGSGGRETQYF

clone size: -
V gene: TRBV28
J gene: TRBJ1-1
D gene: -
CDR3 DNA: TGTGCCAGCAGATTAAGAACCAGGGAAGACACTGAAGCTTTCTTT
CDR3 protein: CASRLRTREDTEAFF

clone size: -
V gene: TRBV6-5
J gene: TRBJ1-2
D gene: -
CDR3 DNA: TGTGCCAGCAGTTACTCCGGTAACTATGGCTACACCTTC
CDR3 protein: CASSYSGNYGYTF

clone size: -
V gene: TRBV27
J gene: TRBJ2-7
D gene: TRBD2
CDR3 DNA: TGTGCCAGCGGGACTAGCGGGAAAGTAACCTACGAGCAGTACTTC
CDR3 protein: CASGTSGKVTYEQYF

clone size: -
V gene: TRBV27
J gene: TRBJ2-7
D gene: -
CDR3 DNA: TGTGCCAGCAGTTTAAACGAGCAGTACTTC
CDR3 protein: CASSLNEQYF

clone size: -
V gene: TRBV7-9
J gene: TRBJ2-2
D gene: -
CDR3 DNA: TGTGCCAGCAGCTTAAATGGCCCCGGGGAGCTGTTTTTT
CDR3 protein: CASSLNGPGELFF

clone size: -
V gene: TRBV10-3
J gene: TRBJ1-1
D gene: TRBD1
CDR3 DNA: TGTGCCATCAGTGTGTTACCAGGGGGGAAAACTGAAGCTTTCTTT
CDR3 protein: CAISVLPGGKTEAFF

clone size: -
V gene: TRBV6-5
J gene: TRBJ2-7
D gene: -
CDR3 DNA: TGTGCCAGCAGTTACGCAGGGAGGTACGAGCAGTACTTC
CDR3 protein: CASSYAGRYEQYF

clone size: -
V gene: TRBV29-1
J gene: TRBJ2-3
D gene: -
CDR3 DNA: TGCAGCGTGGAGGGCCAAGGGCTGGGGACAGATACGCAGTATTTT
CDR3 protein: CSVEGQGLGTDTQYF

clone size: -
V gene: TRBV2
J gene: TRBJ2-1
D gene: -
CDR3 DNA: TGTGCCAGCAGCCCGCAGCGGGCCCTGCTTGAGGGTGAGCAGTTCTTC
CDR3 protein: CASSPQRALLEGEQFF

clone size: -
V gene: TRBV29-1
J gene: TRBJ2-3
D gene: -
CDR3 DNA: TGCAGCGTCGGCAGCACAGATACGCAGTATTTT
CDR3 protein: CSVGSTDTQYF

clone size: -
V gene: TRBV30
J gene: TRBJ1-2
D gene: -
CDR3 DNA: TGTGCCTGGAGACCCCCCGGACAGCCCGTCGGTACCTTC
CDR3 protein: CAWRPPGQPVGTF

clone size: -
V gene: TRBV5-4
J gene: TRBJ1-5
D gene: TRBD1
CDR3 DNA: TGTGCCAGCAGCCGGGACAGGGAAAATCAGCCCCAGCATTTT
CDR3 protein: CASSRDRENQPQHF

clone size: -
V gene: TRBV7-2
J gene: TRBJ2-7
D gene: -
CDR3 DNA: TGTGCCAGCAGCTTTTGGCTGGGAAAATACGAGCAGTACTTC
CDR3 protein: CASSFWLGKYEQYF

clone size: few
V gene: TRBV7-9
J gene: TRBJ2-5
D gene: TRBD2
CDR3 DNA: TGTGCCAGCAGCTTAAGGAGCGGGGGTCAAGAGACCCAGTACTTC
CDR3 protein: CASSLRSGGQETQYF

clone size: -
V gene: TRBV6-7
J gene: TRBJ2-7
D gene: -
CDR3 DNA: TGTGCCAGCAATATACCCCGCCAGACAGTTTCCCACTACTACGAGCAGTACTTC
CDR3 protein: CASNIPRQTVSHYYEQYF

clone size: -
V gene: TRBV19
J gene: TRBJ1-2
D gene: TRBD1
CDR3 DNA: TGTGCCAGTAGTAGGGACAGGGGAATGAACTATGGCTACACCTTC
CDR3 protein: CASSRDRGMNYGYTF

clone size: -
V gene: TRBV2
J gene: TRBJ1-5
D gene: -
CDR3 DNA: TGTGCCAGCAGTCGTGATATGGATCAGCCCCAGCATTTT
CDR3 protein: CASSRDMDQPQHF

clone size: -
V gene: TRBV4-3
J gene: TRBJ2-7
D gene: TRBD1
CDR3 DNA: TGCGCCAGCAGCCAAGATAAGACAGGGGCTCATTTCGAGCAGTACTTC
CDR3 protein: CASSQDKTGAHFEQYF

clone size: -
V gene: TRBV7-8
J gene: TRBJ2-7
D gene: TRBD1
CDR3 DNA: TGTGCCAGCAGCCCAAACAGGGGCTACGAGCAGTACTTC
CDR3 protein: CASSPNRGYEQYF

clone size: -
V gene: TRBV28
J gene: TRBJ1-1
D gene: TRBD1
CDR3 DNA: TGTGCCATCTTAAACCTTCCGGGACAGGGGAACACTGAAGCTTTCTTT
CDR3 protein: CAILNLPGQGNTEAFF

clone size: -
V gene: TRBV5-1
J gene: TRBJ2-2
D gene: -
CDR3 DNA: TGCGCCAGCAGCTCGGACCGGACCGGGGAGCTGTTTTTT
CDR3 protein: CASSSDRTGELFF

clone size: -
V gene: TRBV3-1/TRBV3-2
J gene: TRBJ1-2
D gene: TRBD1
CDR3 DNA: TGTGCCAGCAGCCAAGATGTGCAGGGGGGGACCTATGGCTACACCTTC
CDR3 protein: CASSQDVQGGTYGYTF

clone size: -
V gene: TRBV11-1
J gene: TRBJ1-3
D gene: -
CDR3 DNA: TGTGCCAGCAGCACCCACCGGGGGTATCGTGGAAACACCATATATTTT
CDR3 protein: CASSTHRGYRGNTIYF

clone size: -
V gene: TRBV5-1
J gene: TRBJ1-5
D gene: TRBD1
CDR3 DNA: TGCGCCAGCAGCCTAACGACAGGGGGCAATCAGCCCCAGCATTTT
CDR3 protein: CASSLTTGGNQPQHF

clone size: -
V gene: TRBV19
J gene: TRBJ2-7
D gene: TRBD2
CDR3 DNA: TGTGCCAGTAGTATCGGTAGCGGGAGAGTCGACGAGCAGTACTTC
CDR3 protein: CASSIGSGRVDEQYF

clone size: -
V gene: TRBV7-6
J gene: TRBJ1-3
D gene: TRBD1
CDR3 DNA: TGTGCCAGCAGCTTAGGGGGACAGGGAGAAGCTGGAAACACCATATATTTT
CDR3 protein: CASSLGGQGEAGNTIYF

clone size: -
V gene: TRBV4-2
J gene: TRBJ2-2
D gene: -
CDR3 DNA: TGTGCCAGCAGCCAAGAAGACGGGGGCGGGGAGCTGTTTTTT
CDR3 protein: CASSQEDGGGELFF

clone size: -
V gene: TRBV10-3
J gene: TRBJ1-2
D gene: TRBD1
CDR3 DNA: TGTGCCATCAGTGAGTCAGGCAGGGGGCAGTTAGGCTATGGCTACACCTTC
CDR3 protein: CAISESGRGQLGYGYTF

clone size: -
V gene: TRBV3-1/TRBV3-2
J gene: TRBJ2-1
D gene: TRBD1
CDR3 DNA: TGTGCCAGCAGCCCGTCCGGGACAGGGAATGAGCAGTTCTTC
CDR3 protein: CASSPSGTGNEQFF

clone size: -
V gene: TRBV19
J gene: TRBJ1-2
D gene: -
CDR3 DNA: TGTGCCAGTACGCGGACGAATAACTATGGCTACACCTTC
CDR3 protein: CASTRTNNYGYTF

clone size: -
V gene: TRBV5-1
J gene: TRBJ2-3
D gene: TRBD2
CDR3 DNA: TGCGCCAGCAGCTTAGCAGCGGGGGGGGATACGCAGTATTTT
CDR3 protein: CASSLAAGGDTQYF

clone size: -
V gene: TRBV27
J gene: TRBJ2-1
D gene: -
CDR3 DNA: TGTGCCAGCGGGTGGAGCTCCTACAATGAGCAGTTCTTC
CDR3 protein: CASGWSSYNEQFF

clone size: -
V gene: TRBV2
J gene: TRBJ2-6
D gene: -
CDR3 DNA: TGTGCCAGCAGTGATACTGGGGCCAACGTCCTGACTTTC
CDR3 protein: CASSDTGANVLTF

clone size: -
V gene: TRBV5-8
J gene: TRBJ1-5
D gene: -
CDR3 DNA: TGTGCCAGCCGAAAAACAGGCTACAATCAGCCCCAGCATTTT
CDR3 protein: CASRKTGYNQPQHF

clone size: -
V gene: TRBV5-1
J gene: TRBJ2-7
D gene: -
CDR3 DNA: TGCGCCAGCAGCTTCCGGGAGCCATCGGTGTACGAGCAGTACTTC
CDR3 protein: CASSFREPSVYEQYF

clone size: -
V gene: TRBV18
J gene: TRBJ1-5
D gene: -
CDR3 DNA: TGTGCCAGCTCACTCGGCCGGGGGCCTAATCAGCCCCAGCATTTT
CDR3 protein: CASSLGRGPNQPQHF

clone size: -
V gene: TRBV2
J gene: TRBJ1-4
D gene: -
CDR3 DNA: TGTGCCAGCAACCCACAGGGACATGAAAAACTGTTTTTT
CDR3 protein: CASNPQGHEKLFF

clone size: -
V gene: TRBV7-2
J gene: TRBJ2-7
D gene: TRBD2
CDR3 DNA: TGTGCCAGCAGCTTAGCGGCTAGCGGGGGCCTTTACGAGCAGTACTTC
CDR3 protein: CASSLAASGGLYEQYF

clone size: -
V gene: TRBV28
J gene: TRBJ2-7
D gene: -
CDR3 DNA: TGTGCCAGCAGTTTAGGGTACTTCGAGCAGTACTTC
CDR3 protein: CASSLGYFEQYF

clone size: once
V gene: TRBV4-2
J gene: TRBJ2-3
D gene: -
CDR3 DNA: TGTGCCAGCAGCCAAGGGACTCCCAGGAGGGGCACAGATACGCAGTATTTT
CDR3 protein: CASSQGTPRRGTDTQYF

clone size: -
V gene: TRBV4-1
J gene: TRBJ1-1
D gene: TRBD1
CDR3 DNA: TGCGCCAGCAGCCAAGCGGACAGGGGAAGTACTGAAGCTTTCTTT
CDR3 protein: CASSQADRGSTEAFF

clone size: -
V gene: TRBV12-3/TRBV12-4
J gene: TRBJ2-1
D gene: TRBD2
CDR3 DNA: TGTGCCAGCAGTTTAACACCCGGGGGGTCGCAGTTCTTC
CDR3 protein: CASSLTPGGSQFF

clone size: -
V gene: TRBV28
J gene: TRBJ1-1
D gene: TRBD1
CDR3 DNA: TGTGCCAGCAGCGGACAGGGAATAGTTGGCACTGAAGCTTTCTTT
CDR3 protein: CASSGQGIVGTEAFF

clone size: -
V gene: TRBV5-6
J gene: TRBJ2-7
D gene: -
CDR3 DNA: TGTGCCAGCAGCTCCTTCTACGAGCAGTACTTC
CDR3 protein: CASSSFYEQYF

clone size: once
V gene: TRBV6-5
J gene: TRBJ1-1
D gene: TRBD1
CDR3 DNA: TGTGCCAGCACGATACAGGGGTTGAACACTGAAGCTTTCTTT
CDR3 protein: CASTIQGLNTEAFF

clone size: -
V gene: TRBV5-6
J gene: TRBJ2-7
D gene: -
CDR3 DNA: TGTGCCAGCAGCTTGGGAGGGGGGTCCGAGCAGTACTTC
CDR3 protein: CASSLGGGSEQYF

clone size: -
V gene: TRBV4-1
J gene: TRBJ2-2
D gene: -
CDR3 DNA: TGCGCCAGCAGCCAAGAGGCGGGGCCCGGGGAGCTGTTTTTT
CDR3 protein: CASSQEAGPGELFF

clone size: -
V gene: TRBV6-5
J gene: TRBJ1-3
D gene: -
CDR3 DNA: TGTGCCAGCAGTTCCAAATCTGGAAACACCATATATTTT
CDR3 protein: CASSSKSGNTIYF

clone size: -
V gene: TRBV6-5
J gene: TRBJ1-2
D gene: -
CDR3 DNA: TGTGCCAGCAGTTACTTGGGACGGAACGGCTACACCTTC
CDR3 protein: CASSYLGRNGYTF

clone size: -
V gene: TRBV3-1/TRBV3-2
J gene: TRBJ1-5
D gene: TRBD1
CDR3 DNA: TGTGCCAGCAGTAACAGGGGCGTCGGCAATCAGCCCCAGCATTTT
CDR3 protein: CASSNRGVGNQPQHF

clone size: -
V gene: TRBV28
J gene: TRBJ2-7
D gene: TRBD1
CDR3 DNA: TGTGCCAGCAGTTTACCGGGACAGGTCTACGAGCAGTACTTC
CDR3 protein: CASSLPGQVYEQYF

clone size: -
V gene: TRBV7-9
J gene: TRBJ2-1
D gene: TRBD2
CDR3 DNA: TGTGCCAGCAGCCCCCGAAGGCGGGAGGGACGGAATGAGCAGTTCTTC
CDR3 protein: CASSPRRREGRNEQFF

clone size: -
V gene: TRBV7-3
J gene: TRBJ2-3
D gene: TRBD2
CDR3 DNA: TGTGCCAGCAGCTTAAGTCTAGCGGGAGTAAGTCGCACAGATACGCAGTATTTT
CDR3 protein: CASSLSLAGVSRTDTQYF

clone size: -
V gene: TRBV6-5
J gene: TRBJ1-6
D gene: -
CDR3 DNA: TGTGCCAGCAGAATTGGACAGTATAATTCACCCCTCCACTTT
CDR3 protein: CASRIGQYNSPLHF

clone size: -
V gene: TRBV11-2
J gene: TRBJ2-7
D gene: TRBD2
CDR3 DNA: TGTGCCAGCAGCTTAGCGGCGACTAGCGGGAGTTACGAGCAGTACTTC
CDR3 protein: CASSLAATSGSYEQYF